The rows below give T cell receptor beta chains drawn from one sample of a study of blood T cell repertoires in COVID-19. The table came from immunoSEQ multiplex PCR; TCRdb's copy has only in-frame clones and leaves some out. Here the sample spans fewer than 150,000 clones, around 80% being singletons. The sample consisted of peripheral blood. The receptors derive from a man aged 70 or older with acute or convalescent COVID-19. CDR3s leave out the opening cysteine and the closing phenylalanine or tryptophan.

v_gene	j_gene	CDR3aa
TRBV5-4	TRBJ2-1	ASSSRGAGASYNEQF
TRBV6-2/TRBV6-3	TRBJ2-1	ASSYSPLGRLAGFYNEQF
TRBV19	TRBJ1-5	ASSGQRHSNQPQH
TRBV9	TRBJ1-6	ASSTTQGVDSPLH
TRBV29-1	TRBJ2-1	SVEGTAALNNEQF
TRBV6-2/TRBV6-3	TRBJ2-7	ASSYSGLFYEQY
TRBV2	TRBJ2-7	ASRTSEQY
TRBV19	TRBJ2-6	ASSMQEFANVLT
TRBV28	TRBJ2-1	ASSLPGTLGEQF
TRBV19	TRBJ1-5	ASSMVQRHQPQH
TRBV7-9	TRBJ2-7	ASSLEVGGPTVYEQY
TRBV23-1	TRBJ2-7	ASSQSRQDRGNPYEQY
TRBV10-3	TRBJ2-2	AIGGRSNTGELF
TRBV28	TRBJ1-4	ASRGATGTDNEKLF
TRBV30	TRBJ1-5	AWSGNPGGLNQPQH
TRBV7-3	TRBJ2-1	ASSLSAGSYNEQF
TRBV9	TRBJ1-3	ASSLESGDSGNTIY
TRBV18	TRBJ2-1	ASSPRTGQGTDNEQF
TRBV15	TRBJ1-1	ATSRDKHGTEAF
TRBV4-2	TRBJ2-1	ASSQGGSGRAIEQF
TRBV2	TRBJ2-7	ASTGTSLSSYEQY
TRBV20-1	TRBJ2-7	SAGQLYEQY
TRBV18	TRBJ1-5	ASSPGRDQPQH
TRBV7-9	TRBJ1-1	ASTPQGDGTEAF
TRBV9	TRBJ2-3	ASSASPLVTDTQY
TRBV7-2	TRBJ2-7	ASSPRQGAYEQY
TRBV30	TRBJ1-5	AWSVQQGRGYYSNQPQH
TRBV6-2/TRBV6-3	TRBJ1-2	ASRYRGQPNYGYT
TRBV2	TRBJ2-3	ATGLAGGPSSTDTQY
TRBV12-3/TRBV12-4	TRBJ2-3	ASTLSGTDTQY
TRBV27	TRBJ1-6	ASSSDSQYNSPLH
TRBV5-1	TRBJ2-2	ASSPVIGSGGLSAGELF
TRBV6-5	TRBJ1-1	ASSYDLNTEAF
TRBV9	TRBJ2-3	ASSVEDGGVTGYGTDTQY
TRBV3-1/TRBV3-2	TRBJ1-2	ASSQAGQGVYGYT
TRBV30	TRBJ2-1	AWTASGGLYNEQF
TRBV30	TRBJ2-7	AWSVWGNYEQY
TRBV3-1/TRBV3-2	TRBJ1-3	ASSRGQGDTIY
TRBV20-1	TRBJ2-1	SASFSGGADEQF